The present T cell receptor beta chain was sequenced within a study of blood T cell repertoires in COVID-19. Looking at the study overall: T cells, B-cell-depleted T cells, or PBMCs provided the cDNA or gDNA that served as material.

Trimming took off 5 bases at V and 6 bases at J, with 18 bases between the two ends. Germline loops: CDR1 LNHDA, CDR2 SQIVND (reference sequence). The length of the CDR3 is 15 residues. Profiling relied on immunoSEQ multiplex PCR, and the TCRdb table lists in-frame clones only, not all of them. The sample holds about 420,000 clones, around nine tenths seen once. The chain uses TRBV19 and TRBJ2-3, with unresolved D. Sequenced input: peripheral blood. The receptor was isolated from a man between 18 and 29 years old with COVID-19, enrolled during active disease. This CDR3 is CASSWVGPAKDTQYF. The CDR3 DNA follows: TGTGCCAGTAGTTGGGTGGGTCCAGCGAAGGATACGCAGTATTTT.